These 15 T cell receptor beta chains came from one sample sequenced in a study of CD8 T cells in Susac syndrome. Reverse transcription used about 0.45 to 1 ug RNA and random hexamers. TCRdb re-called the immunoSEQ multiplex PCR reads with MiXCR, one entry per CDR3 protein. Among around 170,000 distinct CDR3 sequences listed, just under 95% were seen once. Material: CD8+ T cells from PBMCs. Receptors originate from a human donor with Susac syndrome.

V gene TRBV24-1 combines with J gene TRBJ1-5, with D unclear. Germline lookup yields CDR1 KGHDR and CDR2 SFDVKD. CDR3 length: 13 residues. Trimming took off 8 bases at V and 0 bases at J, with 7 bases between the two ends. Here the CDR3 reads CATTYNSNQPQHF. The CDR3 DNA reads TGTGCCACCACATATAATAGCAATCAGCCCCAGCATTTT.

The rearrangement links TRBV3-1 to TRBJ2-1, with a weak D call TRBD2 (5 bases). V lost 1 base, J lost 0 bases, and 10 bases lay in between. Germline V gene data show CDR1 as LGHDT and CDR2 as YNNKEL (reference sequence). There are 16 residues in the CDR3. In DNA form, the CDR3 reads TGTGCCAGCAGCCAAGCCCAAGGACTCTCCTACAATGAGCAGTTCTTC. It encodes CASSQAQGLSYNEQFF.

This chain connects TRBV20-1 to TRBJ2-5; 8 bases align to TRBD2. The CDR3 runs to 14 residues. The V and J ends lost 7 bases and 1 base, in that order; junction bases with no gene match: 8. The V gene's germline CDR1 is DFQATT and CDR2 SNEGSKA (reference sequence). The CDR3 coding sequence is TGCAGTGTGGATAGCGGGGACGTCCAAGAGACCCAGTACTTC. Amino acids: CSVDSGDVQETQYF.

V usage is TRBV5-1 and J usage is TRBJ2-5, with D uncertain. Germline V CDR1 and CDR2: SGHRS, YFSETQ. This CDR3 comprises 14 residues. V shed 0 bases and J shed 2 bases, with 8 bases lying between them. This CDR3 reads CASSLVSAQETQYF. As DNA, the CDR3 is TGCGCCAGCAGCTTGGTGTCAGCGCAAGAGACCCAGTACTTC.

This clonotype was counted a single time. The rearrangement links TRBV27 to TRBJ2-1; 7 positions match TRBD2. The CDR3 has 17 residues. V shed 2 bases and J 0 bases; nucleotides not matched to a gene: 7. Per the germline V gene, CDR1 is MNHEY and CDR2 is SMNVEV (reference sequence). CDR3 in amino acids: CASSLRGLTISYNEQFF. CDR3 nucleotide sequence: TGTGCCAGCAGTTTACGGGGACTAACAATCTCCTACAATGAGCAGTTCTTC.

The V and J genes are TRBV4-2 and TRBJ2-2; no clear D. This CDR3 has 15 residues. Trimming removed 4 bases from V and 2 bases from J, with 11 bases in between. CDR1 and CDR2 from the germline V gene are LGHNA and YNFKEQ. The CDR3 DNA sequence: TGTGCCAGCAGCCCCACGACGAGAAACACCGGGGAGCTGTTTTTT. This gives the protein CASSPTTRNTGELFF.

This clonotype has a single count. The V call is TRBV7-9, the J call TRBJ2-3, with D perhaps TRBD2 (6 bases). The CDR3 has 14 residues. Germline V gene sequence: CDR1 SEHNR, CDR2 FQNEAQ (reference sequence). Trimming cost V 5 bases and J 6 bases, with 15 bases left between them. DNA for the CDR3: TGTGCCAGCAGCAACCCGGGAGTTGACGATACGCAGTATTTT. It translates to CASSNPGVDDTQYF.

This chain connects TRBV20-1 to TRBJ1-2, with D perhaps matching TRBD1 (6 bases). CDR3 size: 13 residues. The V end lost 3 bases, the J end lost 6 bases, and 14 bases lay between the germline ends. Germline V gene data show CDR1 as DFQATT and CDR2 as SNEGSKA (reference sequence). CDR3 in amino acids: CSARQGSQNGYTF. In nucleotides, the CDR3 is TGCAGTGCTAGGCAGGGGTCCCAAAATGGCTACACCTTC.

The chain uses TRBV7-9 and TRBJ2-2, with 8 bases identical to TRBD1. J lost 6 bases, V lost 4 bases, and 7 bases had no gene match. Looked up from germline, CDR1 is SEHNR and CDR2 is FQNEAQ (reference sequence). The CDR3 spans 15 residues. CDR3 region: CASSWAGGSAGELFF. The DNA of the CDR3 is TGTGCCAGCAGCTGGGCAGGGGGCAGTGCCGGGGAGCTGTTTTTT.

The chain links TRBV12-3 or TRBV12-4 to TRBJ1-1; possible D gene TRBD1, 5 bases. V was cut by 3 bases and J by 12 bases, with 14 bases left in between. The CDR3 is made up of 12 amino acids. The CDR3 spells CASSFGGPRTFF. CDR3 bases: TGTGCCAGCAGTTTTGGGGGTCCGCGGACTTTCTTT.

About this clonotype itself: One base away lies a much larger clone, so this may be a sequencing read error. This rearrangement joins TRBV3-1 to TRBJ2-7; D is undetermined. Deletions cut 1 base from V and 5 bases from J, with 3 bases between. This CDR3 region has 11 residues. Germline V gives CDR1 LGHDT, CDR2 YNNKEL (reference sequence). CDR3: CASSQGHEQYF. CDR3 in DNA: TGTGCCAGCAGCCAAGGCCACGAGCAGTACTTC.

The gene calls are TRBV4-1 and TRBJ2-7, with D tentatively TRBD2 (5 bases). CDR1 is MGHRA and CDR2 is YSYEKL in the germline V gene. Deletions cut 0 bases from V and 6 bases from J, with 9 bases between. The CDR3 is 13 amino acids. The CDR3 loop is CASSQEGGLEQYF. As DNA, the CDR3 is TGCGCCAGCAGCCAAGAAGGAGGACTCGAGCAGTACTTC.

The CDR3 is CASSFRPTRGSDTQYF. The CDR3 DNA is TGTGCCAGCAGCTTCAGGCCGACCCGGGGTTCCGATACGCAGTATTTT. V and J are TRBV5-6 and TRBJ2-3, with D perhaps matching TRBD2 (5 bases). Trimming cost V 2 bases and J 6 bases, with 19 bases left between them. The CDR3 sequence is 16 residues long. Germline CDR1 reads SGHDT; CDR2 reads YYEEEE.

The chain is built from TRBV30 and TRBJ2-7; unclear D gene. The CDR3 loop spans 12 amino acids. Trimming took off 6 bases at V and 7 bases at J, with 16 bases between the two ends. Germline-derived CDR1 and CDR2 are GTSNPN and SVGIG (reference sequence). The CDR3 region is CACRGEELEQYF. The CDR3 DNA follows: TGTGCCTGCCGTGGCGAAGAATTGGAGCAGTACTTC.

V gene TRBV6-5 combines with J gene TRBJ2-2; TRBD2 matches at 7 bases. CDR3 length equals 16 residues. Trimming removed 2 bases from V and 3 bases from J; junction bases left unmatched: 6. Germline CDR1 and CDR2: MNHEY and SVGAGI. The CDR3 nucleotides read TGTGCCAGCAGTTACCGGCCTAGCGGTGACACCGGGGAGCTGTTTTTT. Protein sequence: CASSYRPSGDTGELFF.